This TCR beta chain comes out of a study of blood T cell repertoires in COVID-19. Across the whole study: T cells, B-cell-depleted T cells, or PBMCs supplied cDNA or gDNA.

This clone came up once. Study processing details: Estimated nucleated cell counts came from reference gene primer amplification. Measured with immunoSEQ multiplex PCR; TCRdb has only the in-frame clones, and not every one. The DNA was the basis for D and trimming; V, J and clone size are from that table. The sample carries 100,000 to 150,000 clones, about 86% recorded once. The length of the CDR3 is 19 residues. With 4 bases clipped from V and 3 bases from J, the junction kept 13 bases outside the gene matches. Per the germline V gene, CDR1 is MNHEY and CDR2 is SVGEGT. The chain combines TRBV6-2 or TRBV6-3 with TRBJ2-7; 15 bases line up with TRBD2. The sample was peripheral blood. This TCR was recovered from a woman between 50 and 59 years old with acute or convalescent COVID-19. CDR3: CASSSHLGLAGGTLYEQYF. The DNA for the CDR3 is TGTGCCAGCAGTTCCCATCTCGGACTAGCGGGGGGGACCCTCTACGAGCAGTACTTC.